One T cell receptor beta chain is described in this entry. The antigen is undetermined. CDR1 is PRHDT and CDR2 is FYEKMQ in the germline V gene (reference sequence). CDR3 length: 16 residues. V shed 1 base and J shed 4 bases, with 13 bases lying between them. The data originate from a study of cytomegalovirus exposure and HLA in healthy donors. The PCR ran on 60 Vbeta and 13 Jbeta primers. TCRdb keeps only in-frame clones here, not all; method: immunoSEQ multiplex PCR. Here the sample spans about 140,000 clones, almost 85% being singletons. General study points: The authors excluded some V segments, including TRBV6-2 and TRBV6-3, as indistinguishable.

These donors counted as nominally healthy when sampled, but unrecorded immune exposures were likely. The TCR comes from a man younger than 45 in good health and CMV-seropositive. V usage is TRBV13 and J usage is TRBJ2-2; maybe TRBD2 (6 bases). The source material was PBMCs. CDR3 region: CASSLAARGTTGELFF. CDR3 sequence (DNA): TGTGCCAGCAGCTTAGCCGCTCGGGGGACCACCGGGGAGCTGTTTTTT.